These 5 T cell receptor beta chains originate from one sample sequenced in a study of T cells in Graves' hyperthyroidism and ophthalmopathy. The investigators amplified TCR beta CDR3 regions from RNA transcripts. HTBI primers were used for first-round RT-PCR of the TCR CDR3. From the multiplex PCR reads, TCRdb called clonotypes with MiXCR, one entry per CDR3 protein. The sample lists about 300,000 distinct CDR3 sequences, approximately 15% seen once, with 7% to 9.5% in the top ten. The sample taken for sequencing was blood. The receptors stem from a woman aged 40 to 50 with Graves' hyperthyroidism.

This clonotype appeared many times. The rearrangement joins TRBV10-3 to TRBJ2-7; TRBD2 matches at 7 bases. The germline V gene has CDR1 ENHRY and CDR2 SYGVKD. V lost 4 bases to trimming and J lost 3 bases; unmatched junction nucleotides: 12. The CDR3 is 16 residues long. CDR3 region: CAISGGTLGGLYEQYF. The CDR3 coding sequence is TGTGCCATCAGTGGAGGGACTCTGGGAGGGCTCTACGAGCAGTACTTC.

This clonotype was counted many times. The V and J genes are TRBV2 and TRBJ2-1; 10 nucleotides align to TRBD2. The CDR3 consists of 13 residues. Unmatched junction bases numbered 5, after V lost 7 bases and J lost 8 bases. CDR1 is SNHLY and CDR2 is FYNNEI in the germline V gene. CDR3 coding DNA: TGTGCCAGCAAATCTAGCGGGAGCTATGAGCAGTTCTTC. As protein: CASKSSGSYEQFF.

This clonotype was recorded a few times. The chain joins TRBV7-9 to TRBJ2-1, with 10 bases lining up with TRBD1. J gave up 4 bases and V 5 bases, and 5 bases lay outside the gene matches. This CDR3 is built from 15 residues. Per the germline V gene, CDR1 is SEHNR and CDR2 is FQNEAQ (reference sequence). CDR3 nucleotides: TGTGCCAGCAGCCTTGGACAGGGGGGGTACAATGAGCAGTTCTTC. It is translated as CASSLGQGGYNEQFF. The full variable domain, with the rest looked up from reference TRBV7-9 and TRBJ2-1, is DTGVSQNPRHKITKRGQNVTFRCDPISEHNRLYWYRQTLGQGPEFLTYFQNEAQLEKSRLLSDRFSAERPKGSFSTLEIQRTEQGDSAMYLCASSLGQGGYNEQFFGPGTRLTVL.

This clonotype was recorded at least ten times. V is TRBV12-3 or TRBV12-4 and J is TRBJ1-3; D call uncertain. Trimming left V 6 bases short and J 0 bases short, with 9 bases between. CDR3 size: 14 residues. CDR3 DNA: TGTGCCAGCAGCCCCGCCTACTCTGGAAACACCATATATTTT. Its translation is CASSPAYSGNTIYF.

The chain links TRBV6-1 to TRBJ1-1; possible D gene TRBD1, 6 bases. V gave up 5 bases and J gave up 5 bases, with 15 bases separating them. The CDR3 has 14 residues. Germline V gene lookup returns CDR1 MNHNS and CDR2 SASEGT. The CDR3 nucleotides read TGTGCCAGCAGTTCGAATACAGGGAGGACTGAAGCTTTCTTT. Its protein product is CASSSNTGRTEAFF.